This T cell receptor beta chain was observed in a study of blood T cell repertoires in COVID-19. Libraries were prepared by immunoSEQ multiplex PCR; TCRdb keeps only in-frame clonotypes and omits some of them. The table lists roughly 95,000 clones, about four fifths of them singletons. The CDR3 spans 15 residues. After removal of 3 bases from V and 3 bases from J, the junction contained 5 bases not matched to a gene. Per the germline V gene, CDR1 is SEHNR and CDR2 is FQNEAQ (reference sequence). The chain is built from TRBV7-9 and TRBJ1-5, with TRBD1 matching 7 bases. What was sequenced was peripheral blood. This TCR was recovered from a man aged 50 to 60 with active or convalescent COVID-19. The CDR3 DNA is TGTGCCAGCAGCTTTCAGGGGGGTAACAATCAGCCCCAGCATTTT. This codes for CASSFQGGNNQPQHF.